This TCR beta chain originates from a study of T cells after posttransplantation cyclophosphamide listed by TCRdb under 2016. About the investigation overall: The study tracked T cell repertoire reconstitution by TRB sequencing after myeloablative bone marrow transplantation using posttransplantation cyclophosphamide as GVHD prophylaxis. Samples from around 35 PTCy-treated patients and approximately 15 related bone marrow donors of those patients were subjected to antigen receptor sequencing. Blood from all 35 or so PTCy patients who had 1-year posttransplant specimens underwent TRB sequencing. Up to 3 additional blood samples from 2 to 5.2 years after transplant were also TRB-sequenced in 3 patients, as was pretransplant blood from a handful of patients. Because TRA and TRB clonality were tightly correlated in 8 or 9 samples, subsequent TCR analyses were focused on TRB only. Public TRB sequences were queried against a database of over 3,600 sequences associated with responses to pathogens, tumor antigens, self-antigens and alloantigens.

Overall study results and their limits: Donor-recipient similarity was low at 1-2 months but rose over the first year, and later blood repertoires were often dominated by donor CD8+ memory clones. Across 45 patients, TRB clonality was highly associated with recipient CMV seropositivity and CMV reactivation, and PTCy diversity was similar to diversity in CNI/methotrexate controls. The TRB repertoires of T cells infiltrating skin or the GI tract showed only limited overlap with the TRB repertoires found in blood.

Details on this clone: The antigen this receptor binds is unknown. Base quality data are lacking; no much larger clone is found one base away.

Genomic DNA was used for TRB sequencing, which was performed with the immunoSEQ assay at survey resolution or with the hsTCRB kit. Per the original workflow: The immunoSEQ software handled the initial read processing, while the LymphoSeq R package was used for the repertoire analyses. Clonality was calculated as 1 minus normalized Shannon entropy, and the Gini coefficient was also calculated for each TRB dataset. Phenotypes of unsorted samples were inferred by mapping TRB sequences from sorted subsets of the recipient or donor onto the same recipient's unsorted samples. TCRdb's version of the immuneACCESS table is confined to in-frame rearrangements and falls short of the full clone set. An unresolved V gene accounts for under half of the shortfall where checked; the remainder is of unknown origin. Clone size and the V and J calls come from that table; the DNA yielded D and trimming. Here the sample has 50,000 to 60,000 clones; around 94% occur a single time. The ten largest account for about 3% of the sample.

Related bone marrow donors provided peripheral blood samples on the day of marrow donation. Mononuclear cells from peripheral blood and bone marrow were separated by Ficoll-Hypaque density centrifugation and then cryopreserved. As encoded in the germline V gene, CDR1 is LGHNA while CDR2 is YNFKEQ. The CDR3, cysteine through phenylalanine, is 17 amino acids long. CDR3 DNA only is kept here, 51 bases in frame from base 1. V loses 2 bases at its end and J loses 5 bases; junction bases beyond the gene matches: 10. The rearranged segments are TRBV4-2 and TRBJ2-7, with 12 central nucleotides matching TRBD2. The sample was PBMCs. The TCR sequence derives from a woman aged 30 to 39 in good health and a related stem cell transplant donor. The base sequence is TGTGCCAGCAGCCAAACCGGGACTAGCGGGCCCGAGAACGAGCAGTACTTC. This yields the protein CASSQTGTSGPENEQYF.